The 12 T cell receptor beta chains in this list originate from one sample, sequenced in a study of Ad26.COV2.S vaccination and SARS-CoV-2 variants. Treatment defined: some 20 received Ad26.COV2.S at low or high dose, single or two shots; about 5 received placebo; per-sample allocation not given. Sample collection was performed on day 63 after the first vaccine or placebo injection. The data were produced by immunoSEQ multiplex PCR, yet TCRdb's version contains in-frame clones alone and is incomplete. The data show a few hundred thousand clones, about 87% seen once. This material consisted of peripheral blood, taken in a trial of Ad26.COV2.S vaccine versus placebo. These receptors originate from a person aged 18-60 years who received the Ad26.COV2.S COVID-19 vaccine or a placebo.

The V gene is TRBV9, the J gene TRBJ2-6; D remains ambiguous. V lost 1 base to trimming and J lost 0 bases, with 14 bases between them. Looked up from germline, CDR1 is SGDLS and CDR2 is YYNGEE. The CDR3 is made up of 18 amino acids. The CDR3 DNA reads TGTGCCAGCAGCGTACAACAAAAGGCGGCCTCTGGGGCCAACGTCCTGACTTTC. It is translated as CASSVQQKAASGANVLTF.

The V and J genes are TRBV4-2 and TRBJ2-2, with 7 bases identical to TRBD2. The germline CDR1 and CDR2 sequences are LGHNA and YNFKEQ. The CDR3 covers 17 residues. V was clipped by 1 base and J by 0 bases; unmatched bases: 5. The DNA of the CDR3 is TGTGCCAGCAGCCAAGGCCTAGCGGATCCGAACACCGGGGAGCTGTTTTTT. The encoded protein is CASSQGLADPNTGELFF.

This chain links TRBV30 with TRBJ1-5; 8 bases line up with TRBD1. CDR3 size: 13 residues. V lost 1 base, J lost 7 bases, and 3 bases stayed unmatched. Germline lookup yields CDR1 GTSNPN and CDR2 SVGIG (reference sequence). CDR3 amino acids: CAWSDRGYQPQHF. The CDR3 DNA reads TGTGCCTGGAGTGACAGGGGGTACCAGCCCCAGCATTTT.

This chain uses TRBV2 with TRBJ1-2, with a possible D match to TRBD1 (6 bases). Germline V gene lookup returns CDR1 SNHLY and CDR2 FYNNEI. The CDR3 is 14 amino acids. The V end was cut by 5 bases, the J end by 8 bases, with 18 bases between. CDR3 nucleotides: TGTGCCAGCAGTTTCTTCCGGACAGACGTGGGCTACACCTTC. This codes for CASSFFRTDVGYTF.

This chain uses TRBV7-9 with TRBJ2-1, with 8 bases matching TRBD1. The CDR3 is made up of 18 amino acids. Germline lookup yields CDR1 SEHNR and CDR2 FQNEAQ (reference sequence). The J segment lost 2 bases and the V segment lost 5 bases, leaving 14 bases of the junction unmatched. The CDR3 protein is CASSNDRFGQGTYNEQFF. The CDR3 DNA sequence: TGTGCCAGCAGCAACGATAGGTTCGGACAGGGAACCTACAATGAGCAGTTCTTC.

The rearrangement uses TRBV27 and TRBJ1-1, with D possibly being TRBD1 (5 bases). Trimming stripped 0 bases from V and 8 bases from J, with 10 bases between. Germline CDR1 and CDR2: MNHEY and SMNVEV (reference sequence). The CDR3 is 13 amino acids. CDR3: CASSLSPTGEAFF. As DNA, the CDR3 is TGTGCCAGCAGTTTATCTCCCACAGGAGAAGCTTTCTTT.

The J gene is TRBJ2-1, the V gene TRBV5-1; 16 bases line up with TRBD2. The ends lost 1 base at V and 7 bases at J; junction bases unmatched: 8. There are 18 residues in the CDR3. Germline V gives CDR1 SGHRS, CDR2 YFSETQ. This chain's CDR3 is CASSLTGTSGRAGNEQFF. The CDR3 DNA follows: TGCGCCAGCAGCTTGACAGGGACTAGCGGGAGGGCGGGAAATGAGCAGTTCTTC.

CDR3 region: CATERSGGSNTGELFF. CDR3 bases: TGTGCCACCGAGAGGAGTGGAGGCTCGAACACCGGGGAGCTGTTTTTT. The genes are TRBV10-3 and TRBJ2-2, with TRBD2 as a possible D gene (5 bases). CDR3 length: 16 amino acids. Germline V gene sequence: CDR1 ENHRY, CDR2 SYGVKD. The V gene lost 10 bases and the J gene lost 0 bases, with 18 bases spanning the gap.

CDR3 in DNA: TGTGCCACCACCTCTCTGGAGGGTTTATACAATGAGCAGTTCTTC. Amino acid sequence: CATTSLEGLYNEQFF. The chain joins TRBV24-1 to TRBJ2-1, with D possibly being TRBD2 (6 bases). In germline, CDR1 is KGHDR, CDR2 SFDVKD. The CDR3 is 15 amino acids. V lost 8 bases to trimming and J lost 4 bases, with 17 bases between them.

This rearrangement joins TRBV21-1 to TRBJ2-7; whether TRBD2, the table's D call, matches the DNA was not checked. TRBV21-1 is marked as a pseudogene. The CDR3 contains 17 residues. The CDR3 reads CASSKVGQVAGPYEQYF. Written as DNA, the CDR3 is TGTGCCAGCAGCAAAGTAGGTCAGGTAGCGGGGCCCTACGAGCAGTACTTC.

The rearrangement links TRBV10-3 to TRBJ1-4; 7 positions match TRBD1. Germline-derived CDR1 and CDR2 are ENHRY and SYGVKD. The CDR3 covers 14 residues. V shed 2 bases and J 8 bases; nucleotides not matched to a gene: 5. As DNA, the CDR3 is TGTGCCATCAGTGAGACAGGGGCAAGAGAAAAACTGTTTTTT. It codes for CAISETGAREKLFF.

The chain is built from TRBV3-1 (or the pseudogene TRBV3-2) and TRBJ1-5, with 9 nucleotides matching TRBD1. The junction had 12 bases not matched to a gene; V was cut back by 0 bases and J by 9 bases. Germline assignment: CDR1 LGHDT and CDR2 YNNKEL (reference sequence). The CDR3 is 17 amino acids. CDR3 coding DNA: TGTGCCAGCAGCCAAGAAATACCGGGACAGGGCGGTTTGCCCCAGCATTTT. Protein product: CASSQEIPGQGGLPQHF.